One sample yielded the 28 T cell receptor beta chains listed below, sequenced in a study of Ad26.COV2.S vaccination and SARS-CoV-2 variants. Assay used: immunoSEQ multiplex PCR; TCRdb lists only in-frame clones, some missing. The sample shows 300,000 to 500,000 clones, approximately 91% of them seen only once. The treatment is: approximately 18 received Ad26.COV2.S at low or high dose, single or two shots; 5 received placebo; per-sample allocation not given. Material that was analyzed had been drawn on day 63 after the first vaccine or placebo injection. The material sequenced was peripheral blood, taken in a trial of Ad26.COV2.S vaccine versus placebo. These receptors were obtained from a person between 18 and 65 years old who received the Ad26.COV2.S COVID-19 vaccine or a placebo.

This clone was observed once. The chain employs TRBV11-2 and TRBJ1-4; D not resolved. The germline gives CDR1 SGHAT, CDR2 FQNNGV. The CDR3 has 14 residues. Trimming cost V 3 bases and J 3 bases, with 8 bases left between them. CDR3 residues: CASSLIQPNEKLFF. DNA for the CDR3: TGTGCCAGCAGCTTGATACAGCCTAATGAAAAACTGTTTTTT. The entire variable domain, with the rest obtained from reference TRBV11-2 and TRBJ1-4, is as follows: EAGVAQSPRYKIIEKRQSVAFWCNPISGHATLYWYQQILGQGPKLLIQFQNNGVVDDSQLPKDRFSAERLKGVDSTLKIQPAKLEDSAVYLCASSLIQPNEKLFFGSGTQLSVL.

The chain has TRBV4-1 and TRBJ1-1, with 7 bases matching TRBD1. Germline values: CDR1 MGHRA, CDR2 YSYEKL. V lost 3 bases, J lost 7 bases, and 2 bases stayed unmatched. The CDR3 is 12 amino acids. The CDR3 DNA reads as TGCGCCAGCAGCCACCGACAGGGTGAAGCTTTCTTT. Its translation is CASSHRQGEAFF.

The chain couples TRBV11-2 to TRBJ1-1; no firm D call. CDR1 and CDR2 (germline): SGHAT, FQNNGV. The V and J ends lost 2 bases and 8 bases respectively, with 9 bases between them. The CDR3 has 12 amino acids. The CDR3 sequence is CASSLREFEAFF. Here the CDR3 DNA reads TGTGCCAGCAGCTTAAGGGAGTTCGAAGCTTTCTTT.

This clone was detected only once. The CDR3 protein is CASSFAQGPDTQYF. CDR3 sequence (DNA): TGCGCCAGCAGCTTCGCACAGGGCCCAGATACGCAGTATTTT. This chain links TRBV5-1 with TRBJ2-3, with TRBD1 as a possible D gene (6 bases). CDR1 and CDR2 from the germline V gene are SGHRS and YFSETQ. The CDR3 has 14 amino acids. Trimming removed 2 bases from V and 4 bases from J, with 11 bases in between. Full variable domain (missing parts from reference TRBV5-1 and TRBJ2-3): KAGVTQTPRYLIKTRGQQVTLSCSPISGHRSVSWYQQTPGQGLQFLFEYFSETQRNKGNFPGRFSGRQFSNSRSEMNVSTLELGDSALYLCASSFAQGPDTQYFGPGTRLTVL.

The chain recombines TRBV28 with TRBJ2-5, with 7 positions matching TRBD1. From germline, CDR1 is MDHEN and CDR2 SYDVKM. There are 15 residues in the CDR3. V lost 6 bases to trimming and J lost 4 bases; unmatched junction nucleotides: 11. The CDR3 DNA reads as TGTGCCAGCAGCGAAGACAGGGTTGGTGGAGAGACCCAGTACTTC. Amino acids: CASSEDRVGGETQYF.

V is TRBV5-1 and J is TRBJ1-2; unclear D gene. The CDR3 totals 11 residues. Germline V gene lookup returns CDR1 SGHRS and CDR2 YFSETQ. The ends were cut back, 4 bases at V and 3 bases at J, with 4 bases in the middle. The CDR3 protein is CASSGDYGYTF. CDR3 DNA: TGCGCCAGCAGCGGGGACTATGGCTACACCTTC.

This chain uses TRBV3-1 (or the pseudogene TRBV3-2) with TRBJ1-3; 8 positions agree with TRBD1. Germline CDR1 LGHDT, CDR2 YNNKEL (reference sequence). The J segment lost 6 bases and the V segment lost 8 bases, leaving 12 bases of the junction unmatched. The CDR3 has 15 amino acids. CDR3 sequence (DNA): TGTGCCAGCCGACGGGGTGGACAGGGTAAAAACACCATATATTTT. This sequence encodes CASRRGGQGKNTIYF.

The chain carries TRBV7-2 and TRBJ2-1, with D uncertain. CDR3 length: 15 residues. Trimming shortened V by 2 bases and J by 8 bases, and 16 bases separated the two germline ends. CDR1 and CDR2 from the germline V gene are SGHTA and FQGNSA. The CDR3, as DNA: TGTGCCAGCAGCTTACCCACTCCCAAAAACGATGAGCAGTTCTTC. The encoded protein is CASSLPTPKNDEQFF.

The rearrangement joins TRBV7-2 to TRBJ2-1, with 8 bases identical to TRBD2. Germline-derived CDR1 and CDR2 are SGHTA and FQGNSA. Trimming cost V 5 bases and J 7 bases; bases outside gene matches: 10. The CDR3 covers 15 residues. This chain's CDR3 is CASSRGGTQGNEQFF. For the CDR3, the DNA is TGTGCCAGCAGCCGGGGGGGGACGCAGGGGAATGAGCAGTTCTTC.

With regard to this clone: In the same sample, other DNA sequences code for this CDR3. J is TRBJ2-5 and V is TRBV19; D perhaps matches TRBD1 (6 bases). Germline V gene sequence: CDR1 LNHDA, CDR2 SQIVND (reference sequence). Trimming left V 4 bases short and J 4 bases short, with 10 bases between. The CDR3 has 13 residues. The DNA of the CDR3 is TGTGCCAGTAGTACACAGGGCGGAGAGACCCAGTACTTC. It translates to CASSTQGGETQYF.

This chain connects TRBV28 to TRBJ2-7; 10 bases fit TRBD2. The CDR3 is made up of 16 amino acids. The V gene's germline CDR1 is MDHEN and CDR2 SYDVKM. Trimming removed 4 bases from V and 4 bases from J; junction bases left unmatched: 10. The CDR3 is CASSSRGTSEEYEQYF. In DNA, the CDR3 is TGTGCCAGCAGTTCCCGGGGGACTAGCGAGGAATACGAGCAGTACTTC.

The chain employs TRBV7-8 and TRBJ1-6; D perhaps matches TRBD1 (5 bases). With 6 bases removed from V and 4 bases from J, the gap between germline ends came to 19 bases. The CDR3 extends over 17 amino acids. The germline V gene encodes CDR1 SGHVS and CDR2 FQNEAQ. DNA for the CDR3: TGTGCCAGCAGTCCCCAGGGCGGCAGGGTTTATAATTCACCCCTCCACTTT. This sequence encodes CASSPQGGRVYNSPLHF.

Only one count was recorded for this clone. The chain uses TRBV5-4 and TRBJ1-4; the D gene is possibly TRBD1 (5 bases). Trimming shortened V by 3 bases and J by 5 bases, and 14 bases separated the two germline ends. Germline CDR1 and CDR2: SGHNT and YYREEE (reference sequence). There are 15 residues in the CDR3. The CDR3 reads CASSSPGTVNEKLFF. The CDR3 DNA reads as TGTGCCAGCAGCTCGCCTGGGACCGTGAATGAAAAACTGTTTTTT.

The chain has TRBV19 and TRBJ1-3, with unresolved D. Germline values: CDR1 LNHDA, CDR2 SQIVND (reference sequence). This CDR3 has 13 amino acids. V shed 3 bases and J shed 0 bases, with 3 bases lying between them. CDR3 DNA sequence: TGTGCCAGTAGTATCGGCTCTGGAAACACCATATATTTT. Translation: CASSIGSGNTIYF.

This chain uses TRBV7-2 with TRBJ1-2; D is ambiguous. The germline V and J ends were trimmed by 5 bases and 8 bases, with 12 bases remaining between them. Germline assignment: CDR1 SGHTA and CDR2 FQGNSA. The CDR3 loop spans 12 amino acids. The DNA of the CDR3 is TGTGCCAGCAGCCACGTCCCCTGGGGCTACACCTTC. Encoded protein: CASSHVPWGYTF.

The chain couples TRBV27 to TRBJ1-4, with 7 bases that match TRBD1. Germline CDR1 is MNHEY and CDR2 is SMNVEV (reference sequence). This CDR3 spans 16 amino acids. V dropped 5 bases and J dropped 0; count of bases not matched to a gene: 6. The CDR3 is CASSIFTGATNEKLFF. The CDR3 nucleotides read TGTGCCAGCAGTATTTTTACAGGGGCAACTAATGAAAAACTGTTTTTT. Variable domain in full (rest from reference TRBV27 and TRBJ1-4): EAQVTQNPRYLITVTGKKLTVTCSQNMNHEYMSWYRQDPGLGLRQIYYSMNVEVTDKGDVPEGYKVSRKEKRNFPLILESPSPNQTSLYFCASSIFTGATNEKLFFGSGTQLSVL.

The CDR3 coding sequence is TGTGCCAGCTCACCCCGGGCTTCCCTAGGGGCCCAGCATTTT. Translating gives CASSPRASLGAQHF. The V gene is TRBV18, the J gene TRBJ1-5; D is possibly TRBD1 (5 bases). The germline V gene encodes CDR1 KGHSH and CDR2 LQKENI. Deletions cut 3 bases from V and 11 bases from J, with 17 bases between. The CDR3 is 14 residues long.

The chain links TRBV5-8 to TRBJ2-3, with D perhaps TRBD1 (5 bases). The germline CDR1 and CDR2 sequences are SGHTS and YDEGEE. Trimming took 2 bases from V and 1 from J, leaving 5 bases between them. The CDR3 loop spans 13 amino acids. CDR3 DNA sequence: TGTGCCAGCAGCTTCAGGGGCACAGATACGCAGTATTTT. As protein: CASSFRGTDTQYF.

The chain joins TRBV28 to TRBJ2-3; 8 nucleotides line up with TRBD2. Germline assignment: CDR1 MDHEN and CDR2 SYDVKM. Unmatched junction bases numbered 12, after V lost 3 bases and J lost 4 bases. This CDR3 contains 17 residues. CDR3 amino acids: CASSFSGGAGVADTQYF. CDR3 bases: TGTGCCAGCAGTTTTTCCGGGGGGGCAGGGGTGGCAGATACGCAGTATTTT.

The J gene is TRBJ2-6, the V gene TRBV25-1, with D hard to call. The CDR3 covers 14 residues. V lost 6 bases, J lost 0 bases, and 6 bases lay in between. Looked up from germline, CDR1 is MGHDK and CDR2 is SYGVNS. The CDR3 sequence: CASSPPSGANVLTF. In DNA, the CDR3 is TGTGCCAGCAGCCCGCCCTCTGGGGCCAACGTCCTGACTTTC.

The chain employs TRBV11-2 and TRBJ1-5; D uncertain. The CDR3 has 14 residues. Trimming pared 4 bases from V and 9 bases from J, leaving 16 bases between. Per the germline V gene, CDR1 is SGHAT and CDR2 is FQNNGV. The CDR3 DNA is TGTGCCAGCAGCTCCGCGAGGGATCGGACGCCCCAGCATTTT. The encoded protein is CASSSARDRTPQHF.

This clone was counted only a few times. The rearrangement joins TRBV4-1 to TRBJ1-5; the D gene is possibly TRBD1 (5 bases). The germline gives CDR1 MGHRA, CDR2 YSYEKL. The CDR3 spans 14 residues. The ends were cut back, 2 bases at V and 7 bases at J, with 12 bases in the middle. The CDR3 DNA reads TGCGCCAGCAGCCAAAGTGACAGTCGGCAGCCCCAGCATTTT. Translation gives CASSQSDSRQPQHF.

The chain uses TRBV5-5 and TRBJ2-3; D remains ambiguous. Trimming stripped 0 bases from V and 0 bases from J, with 8 bases between. The V gene's germline CDR1 is SGHKS and CDR2 YYEKEE (reference sequence). The CDR3 runs 15 residues. The CDR3 sequence: CASSLGAPSTDTQYF. As DNA, the CDR3 is TGTGCCAGCAGCTTGGGAGCGCCGAGCACAGATACGCAGTATTTT.

V and J are TRBV3-1 (or the pseudogene TRBV3-2) and TRBJ2-7, with TRBD2 matching 8 bases. The junction had 10 bases not matched to a gene; V was cut back by 1 base and J by 2 bases. The germline CDR1 and CDR2 sequences are LGHDT and YNNKEL (reference sequence). This CDR3 region has 17 residues. CDR3 residues: CASSQVNQRGNPYEQYF. In DNA form, the CDR3 reads TGTGCCAGCAGCCAAGTTAATCAGCGGGGGAACCCCTACGAGCAGTACTTC.

The chain joins TRBV6-6 to TRBJ2-4; D gene uncertain. Germline CDR1 MNHNY, CDR2 SVGAGI (reference sequence). The CDR3 contains 15 residues. The V gene lost 0 bases and the J gene lost 2 bases, with 8 bases spanning the gap. CDR3 loop: CASSYSTGTKNIQYF. For the CDR3, the DNA is TGTGCCAGCAGTTACTCGACCGGCACCAAAAACATTCAGTACTTC.

The chain couples TRBV7-9 to TRBJ1-2; D is unresolved. Germline V gene lookup returns CDR1 SEHNR and CDR2 FQNEAQ (reference sequence). The CDR3 consists of 17 residues. V was trimmed by 1 base and J by 4 bases, leaving 19 bases between them. CDR3 DNA: TGTGCCAGCAGCTTAGTAGTCTATGAGGGTATCAGCTATGGCTACACCTTC. It codes for CASSLVVYEGISYGYTF.

The rearrangement uses TRBV5-8 and TRBJ1-5; D uncertain. This CDR3 has 14 amino acids. In germline, CDR1 is SGHTS, CDR2 YDEGEE. Trimming took off 0 bases at V and 4 bases at J, with 8 bases between the two ends. The chain's CDR3 is CASSLEGRNQPQHF. Here the CDR3 DNA reads TGTGCCAGCAGCTTGGAAGGGAGAAATCAGCCCCAGCATTTT.

This chain connects TRBV7-2 to TRBJ2-7; D is possibly TRBD1 (6 bases). The CDR3 is 15 amino acids. From germline, CDR1 is SGHTA and CDR2 FQGNSA. V gave up 6 bases and J gave up 3 bases, with 18 bases separating them. CDR3 sequence reads: CASRPTSRGHYEQYF. DNA of the CDR3: TGTGCCAGCAGACCAACAAGCAGGGGACACTACGAGCAGTACTTC.